The 19 T cell receptor beta chains below were found in one sample sequenced in a study of vaccination and CD4 T cells after COVID-19. With the Oncomine TCR Beta short-read assay, DNA from cultured CD4+ T cells was sequenced. MiXCR was run by TCRdb on the PCR reads, yielding one entry per CDR3 protein. The sample consists of some 16,000 distinct CDR3 sequences, under 55% of them appearing once. For these receptors, no antigen is known. As to time point: late sampling 161 to 241 days after vaccination in a few convalescent patients. The treatment: roughly 10-day PBMC culture with coronavirus spike peptide pools or control peptides (ViraFEST assay). This sample comprised CD4+ T cells from blood, cultured in vitro, obtained about 7 months after SARS-CoV-2 vaccination. The receptors shown here come from a human donor who had recovered from COVID-19.

The chain is built from TRBV6-1 and TRBJ1-5, with D perhaps matching TRBD1 (5 bases). Trimming removed 8 bases from V and 7 bases from J, with 18 bases in between. There are 14 residues in the CDR3. CDR1 is MNHNS and CDR2 is SASEGT in the germline V gene. CDR3 protein: CASARGLRGQPQHF. The CDR3 DNA sequence: TGTGCCAGCGCCCGGGGCCTCCGAGGGCAGCCCCAGCATTTT.

The V gene is TRBV12-3 or TRBV12-4, the J gene TRBJ2-7, with a possible D match to TRBD1 (6 bases). V lost 6 bases and J lost 0, with 9 bases in between. This CDR3 comprises 13 residues. The CDR3, as DNA: TGTGCCAGCAGCCGGGACACCTCCTACGAGCAGTACTTC. It codes for CASSRDTSYEQYF.

The chain joins TRBV4-3 to TRBJ1-1, with 7 bases that match TRBD1. Per the germline V gene, CDR1 is LGHNA and CDR2 is YSLEER. The trim removed 4 bases at V and 4 bases at J, leaving 6 bases unmatched. The CDR3 length is 14 residues. Here the CDR3 DNA reads TGCGCCAGCAGCCGAAGGGGGCTCGCCACTGAAGCTTTCTTT. Its translation is CASSRRGLATEAFF.

J is TRBJ1-2 and V is TRBV4-3; no firm D call. Germline CDR1 and CDR2: LGHNA and YSLEER. The CDR3 is 13 amino acids. With 0 bases removed from V and 2 bases from J, the gap between germline ends came to 4 bases. This CDR3 is CASSQDHNYGYTF. In DNA, the CDR3 is TGCGCCAGCAGCCAAGATCACAACTATGGCTACACCTTC.

The chain has TRBV24-1 and TRBJ1-2; a possible D gene is TRBD1 (5 bases). V lost 2 bases, J lost 4 bases, and 22 bases lay in between. This CDR3 has 18 amino acids. Germline V gives CDR1 KGHDR, CDR2 SFDVKD. CDR3 DNA: TGTGCCACCAGTGATTCTGGGACCTCCACAATTGGTTCCTATGGCTACACCTTC. Protein: CATSDSGTSTIGSYGYTF.

The chain joins TRBV15 to TRBJ1-5, with 9 bases identical to TRBD1. The CDR3 is 13 amino acids. J gave up 3 bases and V 8 bases, and 2 bases lay outside the gene matches. Looked up from germline, CDR1 is LNHNV and CDR2 is YYDKDF (reference sequence). In DNA, the CDR3 is TGTGCCACCGACAGGGGGAACAATCAGCCCCAGCATTTT. Its translation: CATDRGNNQPQHF.

This chain uses TRBV2 with TRBJ1-1; no definite D call. The germline V and J ends were trimmed by 7 bases and 13 bases, with 22 bases remaining between them. The germline gives CDR1 SNHLY, CDR2 FYNNEI. This CDR3 has 13 residues. CDR3 residues: CASTIAPRTGIFF. CDR3 nucleotides: TGTGCCAGCACCATAGCCCCTAGGACGGGGATTTTCTTT.

This clonotype was seen just once. J is TRBJ1-5 and V is TRBV2; a weak D match, TRBD1 (6 bases). Germline V gene sequence: CDR1 SNHLY, CDR2 FYNNEI. The CDR3 has 14 residues. V lost 7 bases to trimming and J lost 7 bases, with 17 bases between them. In DNA, the CDR3 is TGTGCCAGCACCCGAGACAGGTCCAGCCAGCCCCAGCATTTT. This translates into CASTRDRSSQPQHF. Looking up the rest from reference TRBV2 and TRBJ1-5 gives the full variable domain: EPEVTQTPSHQVTQMGQEVILRCVPISNHLYFYWYRQILGQKVEFLVSFYNNEISEKSEIFDDQFSVERPDGSNFTLKIRSTKLEDSAMYFCASTRDRSSQPQHFGDGTRLSIL.

The chain links TRBV24-1 to TRBJ2-7, with 9 bases aligning to TRBD1. Trimming at V came to 5 bases and at J to 3 bases, leaving 7 bases not matched to a gene. Germline CDR1 reads KGHDR; CDR2 reads SFDVKD. The CDR3 runs 15 residues. The CDR3 here is CATSGLDRGIYEQYF. The CDR3 DNA reads TGTGCCACCAGTGGTCTGGACAGGGGTATCTACGAGCAGTACTTC.

The chain joins TRBV20-1 to TRBJ2-1; a weak D match, TRBD2 (5 bases). Deletions cut 0 bases from V and 0 bases from J, with 12 bases between. Germline-derived CDR1 and CDR2 are DFQATT and SNEGSKA (reference sequence). This CDR3 has 16 amino acids. The CDR3 DNA reads as TGCAGTGCTAGAGACCGAGCGGCCAGCTCCTACAATGAGCAGTTCTTC. Translation: CSARDRAASSYNEQFF.

There are a few counts of this clonotype. The V call is TRBV7-2, the J call TRBJ1-3; D unclear. The CDR3 is made up of 15 amino acids. Germline CDR1 SGHTA, CDR2 FQGNSA. The germline V and J ends were trimmed by 5 bases and 0 bases, with 11 bases remaining between them. CDR3 loop: CASSRRETSGNTIYF. DNA of the CDR3: TGTGCCAGCAGCCGGAGGGAAACCTCTGGAAACACCATATATTTT.

The chain couples TRBV4-3 to TRBJ2-7; perhaps TRBD1 as D (8 bases). The V gene's germline CDR1 is LGHNA and CDR2 YSLEER. Trimming pared 3 bases from V and 0 bases from J, leaving 12 bases between. This CDR3 has 15 residues. CDR3 bases: TGCGCCAGCAGCCACAGCGGGACAGGCTCCTACGAGCAGTACTTC. Translated: CASSHSGTGSYEQYF.

Only a few counts were recorded for this clonotype. This chain connects TRBV7-2 to TRBJ2-3; unclear D gene. Germline V gives CDR1 SGHTA, CDR2 FQGNSA. V lost 6 bases to trimming and J lost 3 bases, with 13 bases between them. The CDR3 is made up of 14 amino acids. Written as DNA, the CDR3 is TGTGCCAGCAGACCACCGGGTTCTACAGATACGCAGTATTTT. It yields the protein CASRPPGSTDTQYF.

This chain uses TRBV20-1 with TRBJ2-1; 7 bases fit TRBD2. This CDR3 contains 15 residues. CDR1 DFQATT and CDR2 SNEGSKA come from the germline V gene (reference sequence). Trimming at V came to 2 bases and at J to 3 bases, leaving 7 bases not matched to a gene. The CDR3 sequence is CSARIARGIYNEQFF. CDR3 bases: TGCAGTGCTAGAATCGCGCGGGGGATCTACAATGAGCAGTTCTTC.

V gene TRBV5-1 combines with J gene TRBJ2-5; 14 positions match TRBD2. CDR3 size: 18 residues. Per germline, CDR1 SGHRS and CDR2 YFSETQ. After removal of 4 bases from V and 4 bases from J, the junction contained 12 bases not matched to a gene. CDR3 sequence reads: CASSRGLAGEARGETQYF. The CDR3 nucleotides read TGCGCCAGCAGCCGGGGACTAGCGGGAGAGGCCCGGGGAGAGACCCAGTACTTC.

This clonotype has more than one count but fewer than ten. V usage is TRBV20-1 and J usage is TRBJ2-2; D possibly corresponds to TRBD1 (5 bases). Trimming took 3 bases from V and 3 from J, leaving 11 bases between them. Per germline, CDR1 DFQATT and CDR2 SNEGSKA (reference sequence). The CDR3 has 14 amino acids. CDR3 bases: TGCAGTGCTAGTCGCAGGGTCGACACCGGGGAGCTGTTTTTT. Its translation: CSASRRVDTGELFF.

The chain couples TRBV7-2 to TRBJ1-1; D ambiguous. Germline V gives CDR1 SGHTA, CDR2 FQGNSA. This CDR3 contains 14 residues. V gave up 1 base and J gave up 1 base, with 7 bases separating them. CDR3 nucleotides: TGTGCCAGCAGCTTAGTTCTGAGGAACACTGAAGCTTTCTTT. This codes for CASSLVLRNTEAFF.

The rearrangement uses TRBV20-1 and TRBJ1-5, with TRBD1 identical over 7 bases. V trimming: 2 bases; J trimming: 5 bases; junction bases outside the gene matches: 9. The CDR3 loop spans 15 amino acids. CDR1 is DFQATT and CDR2 is SNEGSKA in the germline V gene (reference sequence). The CDR3 sequence is CSARRYRDRDQPQHF. In DNA form, the CDR3 reads TGCAGTGCTAGACGATACCGGGACAGAGATCAGCCCCAGCATTTT.

Relative to its sample, this clonotype is medium-sized. The chain recombines TRBV27 with TRBJ1-1; 10 bases fit TRBD1. V shed 5 bases, J shed 1 base, and the junction held 4 bases outside the gene matches. Germline lookup yields CDR1 MNHEY and CDR2 SMNVEV (reference sequence). This CDR3 contains 15 residues. The CDR3 sequence: CASSPRQGANTEAFF. The DNA for the CDR3 is TGTGCCAGCAGTCCCCGACAGGGGGCGAACACTGAAGCTTTCTTT.